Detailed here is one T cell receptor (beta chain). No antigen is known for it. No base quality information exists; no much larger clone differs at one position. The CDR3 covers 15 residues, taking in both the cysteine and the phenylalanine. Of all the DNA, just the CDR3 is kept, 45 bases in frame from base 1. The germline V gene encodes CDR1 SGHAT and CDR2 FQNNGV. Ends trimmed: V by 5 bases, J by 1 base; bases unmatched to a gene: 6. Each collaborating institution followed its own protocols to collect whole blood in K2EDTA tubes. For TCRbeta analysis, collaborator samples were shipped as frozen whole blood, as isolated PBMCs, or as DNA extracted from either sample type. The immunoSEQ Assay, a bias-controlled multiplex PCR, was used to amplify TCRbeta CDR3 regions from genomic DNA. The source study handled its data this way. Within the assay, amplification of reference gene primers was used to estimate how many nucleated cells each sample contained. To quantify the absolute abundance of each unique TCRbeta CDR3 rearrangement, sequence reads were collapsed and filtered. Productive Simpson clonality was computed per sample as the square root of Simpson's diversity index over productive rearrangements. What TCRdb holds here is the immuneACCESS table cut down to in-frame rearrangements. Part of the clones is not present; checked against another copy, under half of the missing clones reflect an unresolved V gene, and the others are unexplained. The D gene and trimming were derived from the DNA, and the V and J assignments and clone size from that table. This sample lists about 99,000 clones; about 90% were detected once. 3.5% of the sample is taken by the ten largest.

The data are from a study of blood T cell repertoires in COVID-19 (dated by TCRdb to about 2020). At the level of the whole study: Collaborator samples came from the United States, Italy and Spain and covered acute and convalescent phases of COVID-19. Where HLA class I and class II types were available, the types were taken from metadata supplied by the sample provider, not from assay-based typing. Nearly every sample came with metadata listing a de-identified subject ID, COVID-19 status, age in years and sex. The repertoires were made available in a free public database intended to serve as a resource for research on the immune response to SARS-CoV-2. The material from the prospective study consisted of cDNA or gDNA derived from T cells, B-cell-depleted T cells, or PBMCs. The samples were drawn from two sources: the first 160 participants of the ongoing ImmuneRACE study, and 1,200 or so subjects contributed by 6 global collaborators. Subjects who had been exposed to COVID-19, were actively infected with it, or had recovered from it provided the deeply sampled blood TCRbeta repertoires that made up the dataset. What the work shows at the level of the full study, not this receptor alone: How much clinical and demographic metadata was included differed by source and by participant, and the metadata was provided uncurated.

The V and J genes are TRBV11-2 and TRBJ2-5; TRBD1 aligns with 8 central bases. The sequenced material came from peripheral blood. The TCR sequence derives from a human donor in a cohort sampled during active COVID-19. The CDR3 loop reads CASSHNRGSQETQYF. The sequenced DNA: TGTGCCAGCAGCCACAACAGGGGGTCCCAAGAGACCCAGTACTTC.